This section outlines one T cell receptor beta chain sequence together with its context. Trimming took 2 bases from V and 4 from J; bases not matched to a gene: 9. Germline CDR1 MDHEN, CDR2 SYDVKM. This CDR3 has 16 residues. The data belong to a study of control samples from healthy donors and cancer patients. Profiled with immunoSEQ multiplex PCR; TCRdb holds only in-frame clones, not every one. The sample lists tens of thousands of clones; 94% were seen once. The V gene is TRBV28, the J gene TRBJ1-1; TRBD1 agrees at 8 bases. The receptor comes from a man younger than 45 in good health. Material for sequencing was blood. CDR3 loop: CASSLPRTGRATEAFF. The DNA for the CDR3 is TGTGCCAGCAGTTTACCCCGGACAGGGCGGGCCACTGAAGCTTTCTTT.